This T cell receptor (beta chain) was obtained from a study of cytomegalovirus exposure and HLA in healthy donors. The PCR employed 60 Vbeta primers together with 13 Jbeta primers. Generated by immunoSEQ multiplex PCR, the TCRdb table keeps only in-frame clones and is missing some. This repertoire shows 100,000 to 150,000 clones, 60% to 85% found once; its top ten account for about 3%. Findings and caveats of the study: Available immune exposure information covered CMV serostatus only.

With V trimmed by 1 base and J by 2 bases, 12 bases remained unmatched. CDR1 and CDR2 from the germline V gene are SGHVS and FQNEAQ. This CDR3 spans 18 amino acids. In the case of this clone: Its antigen is as yet unknown.

Sample: PBMCs. The source of this sequence is a man aged 30-40 years in good health and CMV-seronegative. This chain uses TRBV7-8 with TRBJ2-3; the match to TRBD1 covers 7 bases. CDR3 nucleotide sequence: TGTGCCAGCAGCTTAGGCCTTACAGGGGCTGTTTACACAGATACGCAGTATTTT. It yields the protein CASSLGLTGAVYTDTQYF.